One and the same sample provided the 8 T cell receptor beta chains below, sequenced in a study of blood T cell repertoires in COVID-19. Sequenced by immunoSEQ multiplex PCR; TCRdb stores in-frame clones only, minus some. In the table there are approximately 170,000 clones, around 82% of which are singletons. The sample comprised PBMCs or T cells enriched from blood (not recorded which). These receptors all stem from a woman aged 45 to 65 in a cohort exposed to, infected with or recovered from COVID-19 (not recorded which).

This chain joins TRBV19 and TRBJ1-5; 11 nucleotides line up with TRBD1. The junction had 5 bases not matched to a gene; V was cut back by 3 bases and J by 7 bases. The CDR3 is 15 residues long. Germline V gene data show CDR1 as LNHDA and CDR2 as SQIVND (reference sequence). The CDR3 region has the DNA TGTGCCAGTAGTATCCCGGACAGGGGGCAACAGCCCCAGCATTTT. Residues: CASSIPDRGQQPQHF.

V is TRBV27 and J is TRBJ1-5; 7 positions agree with TRBD1. After removal of 5 bases from V and 5 bases from J, the junction contained 6 bases not matched to a gene. The CDR3 consists of 14 residues. CDR1 is MNHEY, CDR2 SMNVEV, per germline (reference sequence). The CDR3: CASSPGTGDQPQHF. In nucleotides, the CDR3 is TGTGCCAGCAGTCCCGGAACAGGGGATCAGCCCCAGCATTTT.

V gene TRBV2 combines with J gene TRBJ1-1; the D is unclear. CDR3 length: 12 residues. The germline V gene has CDR1 SNHLY and CDR2 FYNNEI. With 0 bases removed from V and 11 bases from J, the gap between germline ends came to 10 bases. DNA for the CDR3: TGTGCCAGCAGTGAAGCGCTAAGGCGGGCTTTCTTT. Residues: CASSEALRRAFF. Full variable domain (missing parts from reference TRBV2 and TRBJ1-1): EPEVTQTPSHQVTQMGQEVILRCVPISNHLYFYWYRQILGQKVEFLVSFYNNEISEKSEIFDDQFSVERPDGSNFTLKIRSTKLEDSAMYFCASSEALRRAFFGQGTRLTVV.

The rearrangement uses TRBV21-1 and TRBJ2-7; the D call of TRBD1 is as the table states it, not checked on the DNA. TRBV21-1 is a documented pseudogene. The CDR3 sequence is 12 residues long. The CDR3 is CASSRGHYEQYF. CDR3 sequence (DNA): TGTGCCAGCAGCAGAGGACACTACGAGCAGTACTTC.

The genes are TRBV2 and TRBJ1-4; the D is unclear. This CDR3 contains 13 residues. The V gene lost 3 bases and the J gene lost 5 bases, with 7 bases spanning the gap. Germline CDR1 reads SNHLY; CDR2 reads FYNNEI. CDR3 DNA sequence: TGTGCCAGCAGTGACCGGGTGAATGAAAAACTGTTTTTT. Its translation is CASSDRVNEKLFF.

This chain joins TRBV7-9 and TRBJ1-2, with 7 bases lining up with TRBD1. Germline CDR1 and CDR2: SEHNR and FQNEAQ (reference sequence). The CDR3 contains 13 residues. After removal of 2 bases from V and 9 bases from J, the junction contained 6 bases not matched to a gene. The CDR3: CASSLSWDSSYTF. The CDR3 DNA reads TGTGCCAGCAGCTTATCTTGGGACAGTAGCTACACCTTC.

The V and J genes are TRBV3-1 (or the pseudogene TRBV3-2) and TRBJ1-2, with TRBD1 matching 9 bases. CDR1 is LGHDT and CDR2 is YNNKEL in the germline V gene (reference sequence). V shed 2 bases, J shed 7 bases, and the junction held 5 bases outside the gene matches. The CDR3 loop spans 14 amino acids. CDR3 amino acids: CASSQQDRGGGYTF. The CDR3 region has the DNA TGTGCCAGCAGCCAACAGGACAGGGGTGGTGGCTACACCTTC.

The rearrangement links TRBV2 to TRBJ2-3, with 10 bases fitting TRBD2. Germline CDR1 SNHLY, CDR2 FYNNEI. There are 16 residues in the CDR3. The junction had 9 bases not matched to a gene; V was cut back by 4 bases and J by 5 bases. CDR3 in amino acids: CASSVTGLASLDTQYF. CDR3 DNA: TGTGCCAGCAGTGTAACGGGACTAGCGAGTCTAGATACGCAGTATTTT.